A single sample gave rise to the 3 T cell receptor beta chains below, sequenced in a study of regulatory T cells in long-lasting Graves disease. Library construction for TCR beta used iRepertoire HTBI primers and Arm-PCR of CDR3 regions. TCRdb re-called the multiplex PCR reads with MiXCR, one entry per CDR3 protein. Here the sample spans some 440,000 distinct CDR3 sequences, more than 20% being singletons. As for time point: persistent/refractory GD, antithyroid drugs over 5 years with positive TRAb. Making the TCR library involved RNA that had been extracted from PBMCs. This specimen was peripheral blood mononuclear cells (PBMCs), taken when the disease was refractory, from a patient treated with antithyroid drugs. The receptors derive from a female donor with Graves disease.

The gene calls are TRBV29-1 and TRBJ1-3; 8 nucleotides match TRBD1. The length of the CDR3 is 14 residues. Germline trimming cut 6 bases from V and 0 bases from J; bases unmatched to any gene: 4. Germline V gene lookup returns CDR1 SQVTM and CDR2 ANQGSEA. The CDR3 sequence is CSVGTGGSGNTIYF. The CDR3 bases are TGCAGCGTCGGGACAGGAGGCTCTGGAAACACCATATATTTT. Complete variable domain (other parts from reference TRBV29-1 and TRBJ1-3): SAVISQKPSRDICQRGTSLTIQCQVDSQVTMMFWYRQQPGQSLTLIATANQGSEATYESGFVIDKFPISRPNLTFSTLTVSNMSPEDSSIYLCSVGTGGSGNTIYFGEGSWLTVV.

Points on this clonotype: This may be a read error: a much more frequent sequence differs by one nucleotide. The V gene is TRBV15, the J gene TRBJ2-5; either TRBD1 or TRBD2 may supply D (5 bases each). Trimming left V 4 bases short and J 1 base short, with 19 bases between. The CDR3 consists of 17 residues. Germline CDR1 is LNHNV and CDR2 is YYDKDF (reference sequence). The CDR3 DNA sequence: TGTGCCACCAGCACCCTCCGGGGACGCTATACCCAAGAGACCCAGTACTTC. Translated: CATSTLRGRYTQETQYF.

This clonotype showed up many times. The chain employs TRBV6-1 and TRBJ1-6, with a tentative D call TRBD1 (5 bases). This CDR3 is built from 13 residues. The germline V gene encodes CDR1 MNHNS and CDR2 SASEGT. The ends were cut back, 1 base at V and 16 bases at J, with 14 bases in the middle. CDR3 residues: CASSEVAGPDLHF. CDR3 bases: TGTGCCAGCAGTGAAGTTGCAGGGCCGGATCTCCACTTT.